Listed here are 12 T cell receptor beta chains from one sample, sequenced in a study of CXCR3-negative and CXCR3-positive naive CD8 T cells. The TRB libraries of cDNA were built by UMI-labeled 5' RACE. Each CDR3 protein gets one entry in TCRdb, which reprocessed the 5' RACE reads and gives no DNA. The sample includes over 70,000 distinct CDR3 sequences. The source material was naive CXCR3- CD8+ T cells from blood. Subset specified: CD45RO-CCR7+CD27+CD95- naive CD8+ T cells lacking CXCR3 (TNR3-). All receptors come from a human donor in good health. Some clones in this sample may be carry-over from other donors' samples.

The chain has TRBV25-1 and TRBJ1-1; TCRdb's D call of TRBD1 is untestable without DNA. The germline V gene has CDR1 MGHDK and CDR2 SYGVNS. CDR3 size: 13 residues. CDR3 amino acids: CASRDRGYTEAFF.

CDR3 residues: CASSHGVDTGELFF. This chain uses TRBV12-3 or TRBV12-4 with TRBJ2-2. The CDR3 spans 14 residues.

V is TRBV29-1 and J is TRBJ2-1; no DNA is available, so the TRBD1 call from TCRdb remains unchecked. The germline gives CDR1 SQVTM, CDR2 ANQGSEA. The length of the CDR3 is 15 residues. This CDR3 reads CSAVRRTTGMNEQFF.

V gene TRBV12-3 or TRBV12-4 combines with J gene TRBJ2-5; TCRdb's D call, TRBD1, is unchecked because there is no DNA. This CDR3 is built from 14 residues. The CDR3 spells CASSPLDRVGTQYF.

The V gene is TRBV5-1, the J gene TRBJ1-1; TCRdb's assignment of TRBD1 cannot be checked, as there is no DNA. Germline loops: CDR1 SGHRS, CDR2 YFSETQ. The CDR3 totals 15 residues. The CDR3 spells CASSLLRALGTEAFF.

V and J are TRBV12-3 or TRBV12-4 and TRBJ2-1. This CDR3 spans 12 amino acids. CDR3 loop: CASRLAYNEQFF.

The chain combines TRBV29-1 with TRBJ2-2; the D call from TCRdb, TRBD1, cannot be confirmed without DNA. The germline gives CDR1 SQVTM, CDR2 ANQGSEA. The CDR3 contains 14 residues. The CDR3: CSVEGHSGAGELFF.

The chain uses TRBV28 and TRBJ2-1. The CDR3 runs to 11 residues. Germline CDR1 and CDR2: MDHEN and SYDVKM. This CDR3 reads CASSSLGEQFF.

The chain carries TRBV28 and TRBJ2-5; TCRdb's D gene call, TRBD2, goes unchecked for lack of DNA. Germline-derived CDR1 and CDR2 are MDHEN and SYDVKM. The CDR3 consists of 15 residues. CDR3 in amino acids: CASRTTSGWEETQYF.

V usage is TRBV10-3 and J usage is TRBJ2-7; there is no DNA to check the TCRdb D call of TRBD1. CDR1 is ENHRY and CDR2 is SYGVKD in the germline V gene. The length of the CDR3 is 14 residues. CDR3: CAIMSGDTSYEQYF.

This chain links TRBV14 with TRBJ2-1; TCRdb reports TRBD1, a call that lacks DNA to check it against. The CDR3 covers 15 residues. CDR1 SGHDN and CDR2 FVKESK come from the germline V gene. The CDR3 protein is CASSPSRSSYNEQFF.

This chain joins TRBV12-3 or TRBV12-4 and TRBJ2-2; absent DNA, TCRdb's TRBD1 call cannot be checked. The CDR3 length is 14 residues. This CDR3 is CAGGDRVGTGELFF.